This is a list of T cell receptor beta chains from one sample in a study of cytomegalovirus exposure and HLA in healthy donors. TCRdb's copy holds only in-frame clones and misses some; the assay was immunoSEQ multiplex PCR. Of tens of thousands of clones in the sample, about 80% were seen once. Sequences were obtained from PBMCs. All receptors derive from a man under 40 in good health and CMV-seronegative. Each CDR3 is given with its conserved first and last residue. The D gene is left open where the match is weak.

D: .
J: TRBJ2-7
V: TRBV19
CDR3: CASSIAPSYEQYF

D: TRBD2
J: TRBJ2-7
V: TRBV27
CDR3: CASLPRSGGTSSYEQYF

D: TRBD1
J: TRBJ2-7
V: TRBV7-7
CDR3: CASSLGQGAAYEQYF

D: TRBD1
J: TRBJ2-7
V: TRBV27
CDR3: CASSLSRDRGHEQYF

D: .
J: TRBJ1-4
V: TRBV12-5
CDR3: CASGEQGPNEKLFF

D: .
J: TRBJ1-3
V: TRBV7-7
CDR3: CARLEGIPSGNTIYF

D: .
J: TRBJ1-1
V: TRBV5-1
CDR3: CASSSTGNTEAFF

D: TRBD2
J: TRBJ2-1
V: TRBV19
CDR3: CASSILAGVVDEQFF

D: TRBD2
J: TRBJ2-2
V: TRBV9
CDR3: CASSVGSGGYTGELFF

D: .
J: TRBJ2-2
V: TRBV6-6
CDR3: CATLRVKNTGELFF

D: TRBD2
J: TRBJ2-1
V: TRBV6-1
CDR3: CASSDRGLAGGPGNEQFF

D: TRBD1
J: TRBJ1-1
V: TRBV2
CDR3: CASSGGTGRNTEAFF

D: TRBD2
J: TRBJ2-3
V: TRBV11-2
CDR3: CASSLGTSRSTDTQYF

D: .
J: TRBJ2-1
V: TRBV6-6
CDR3: CASSGRGDVSYNEQFF

D: TRBD1
J: TRBJ1-1
V: TRBV30
CDR3: CAYDRANTEAFF

D: TRBD2
J: TRBJ2-5
V: TRBV11-2
CDR3: CASSLEPLAGERREIQYF

D: TRBD1
J: TRBJ1-2
V: TRBV11-1
CDR3: CASSFDRGYGYTF

D: TRBD2
J: TRBJ2-1
V: TRBV29-1
CDR3: CSVDSVAGSSYNEQFF

D: .
J: TRBJ1-1
V: TRBV7-9
CDR3: CASSAENRWGEAFF

D: TRBD1
J: TRBJ1-6
V: TRBV6-5
CDR3: CASSVEGATNSPLHF

D: TRBD1
J: TRBJ2-7
V: TRBV7-9
CDR3: CASSNSPDRGVSYEQYF

D: .
J: TRBJ1-1
V: TRBV6-5
CDR3: CASSYEVNTEAFF

D: .
J: TRBJ1-1
V: TRBV12-5
CDR3: CASGPNPGQTNTEAFF

D: TRBD1
J: TRBJ2-7
V: TRBV7-2
CDR3: CASSFSQGQGATYEQYF

D: TRBD1
J: TRBJ2-1
V: TRBV27
CDR3: CASSLIGDRGPDEQFF

D: .
J: TRBJ2-7
V: TRBV7-8
CDR3: CASSLETIFSYEQYF

D: .
J: TRBJ2-5
V: TRBV5-1
CDR3: CASSLVVGAQETQYF

D: TRBD2
J: TRBJ2-3
V: TRBV9
CDR3: CASSVGPQRGGDTQYF

D: TRBD1
J: TRBJ1-1
V: TRBV6-6
CDR3: CASIGQGDAEAFF

D: .
J: TRBJ1-2
V: TRBV19
CDR3: CATSDGGNYGYTF

D: .
J: TRBJ2-1
V: TRBV2
CDR3: CASSVRQDRSYNEQFF

D: TRBD1
J: TRBJ1-6
V: TRBV5-4
CDR3: CASSSPGQGPMNSPLHF

D: .
J: TRBJ2-2
V: TRBV15
CDR3: CATSSGVGAREGELFF

D: TRBD2
J: TRBJ2-1
V: TRBV15
CDR3: CATSRDQGLALVF

D: TRBD2
J: TRBJ2-5
V: TRBV5-1
CDR3: CASSLRGTSEETQYF

D: .
J: TRBJ2-7
V: TRBV7-2
CDR3: CASSTRAPYEQYF

D: .
J: TRBJ1-2
V: TRBV5-1
CDR3: CASRDVGTNGYTF

D: TRBD2
J: TRBJ2-1
V: TRBV18
CDR3: CASSPRGSSGSISYNEQFF

D: TRBD2
J: TRBJ2-3
V: TRBV5-1
CDR3: CASSALLGSGGTDTQYF

D: TRBD2
J: .
V: TRBV19
CDR3: CASSGSGGGEQYF

D: .
J: TRBJ2-7
V: TRBV15
CDR3: CATSRDRGSSYEQYF

D: TRBD2
J: TRBJ2-1
V: TRBV11-2
CDR3: CASAPGGEQFF

D: .
J: TRBJ2-1
V: TRBV7-3
CDR3: CASSLTGSLRGGRNEQFF

D: TRBD1
J: TRBJ1-1
V: TRBV28
CDR3: CASSPPTGWNTEAFF

D: TRBD2
J: TRBJ2-3
V: TRBV11-2
CDR3: CASRPSGRGINTQYF

D: .
J: TRBJ1-5
V: TRBV6-5
CDR3: CASSYSEGGNQPQHF

D: TRBD1
J: TRBJ1-2
V: TRBV30
CDR3: CAWNRDSDYGYTF

D: TRBD2
J: TRBJ2-1
V: TRBV7-3
CDR3: CASSPLRGSGLKFF

D: .
J: TRBJ2-7
V: TRBV18
CDR3: CASSPRSVDYEQYF

D: .
J: TRBJ1-2
V: TRBV30
CDR3: CAWMPPGPNLTYGYTF

D: .
J: TRBJ2-7
V: TRBV7-8
CDR3: CASSLSGWRDAYEQYF

D: TRBD1
J: TRBJ1-6
V: TRBV10-3
CDR3: CASSVGTGSNSPLHF

D: .
J: .
V: TRBV7-8
CDR3: CASSLVVTREPIYEQYF

D: .
J: TRBJ2-7
V: TRBV9
CDR3: CASSPRGQHNYEQYF